The 32 T cell receptor beta chains given below trace back to one sample, sequenced in a study of glioma-infiltrating T cells after dendritic cell vaccination. Generated by immunoSEQ multiplex PCR, the TCRdb table keeps only in-frame clones and is missing some. The table shows about 64,000 clones, with approximately 86% occurring only once. Indicated time point: after dendritic cell vaccination, including at tumor progression/relapse. The sample in question was blood, obtained after dendritic cell vaccination. The receptors originated from a human donor with glioblastoma.

This chain joins TRBV25-1 and TRBJ2-2; 15 bases map to TRBD2. The CDR3 is 17 residues long. Germline lookup yields CDR1 MGHDK and CDR2 SYGVNS. After removal of 3 bases from V and 6 bases from J, the junction contained 5 bases not matched to a gene. The CDR3 loop reads CASSDEGLAGGAGELFF. CDR3 coding DNA: TGTGCCAGCAGTGATGAAGGACTAGCGGGAGGGGCCGGGGAGCTGTTTTTT.

This clone has just one count. This same CDR3 is encoded by further DNA sequences in the sample. The chain uses TRBV27 and TRBJ1-6, with no clear D. The germline gives CDR1 MNHEY, CDR2 SMNVEV (reference sequence). The CDR3 is 13 residues long. Between the trimmed V and J ends, which lost 3 bases and 13 bases, there was a span of 13 bases. The CDR3 loop is CASSLRENSPLHF. Here the CDR3 DNA reads TGTGCCAGCAGTTTGAGGGAAAACTCCCCCCTCCACTTT.

This clone was found a few times. The gene calls are TRBV6-5 and TRBJ2-2, with 9 bases that match TRBD1. V gave up 7 bases and J gave up 4 bases; unmatched junction bases: 4. The germline CDR1 and CDR2 sequences are MNHEY and SVGAGI. The CDR3 loop spans 14 amino acids. CDR3 sequence: CASTGQGSTGELFF. CDR3 DNA: TGTGCCAGCACCGGACAGGGGTCCACCGGGGAGCTGTTTTTT.

The chain is built from TRBV4-2 and TRBJ1-3; 8 bases agree with TRBD1. Germline V gives CDR1 LGHNA, CDR2 YNFKEQ. CDR3 length equals 16 residues. Trimming cost V 4 bases and J 0 bases; bases outside gene matches: 5. The CDR3 sequence: CASSLGQVDSGNTIYF. The CDR3, as DNA: TGTGCCAGCAGCCTGGGACAGGTGGACTCTGGAAACACCATATATTTT.

Only one count was recorded for this clone. V usage is TRBV10-3 and J usage is TRBJ2-6; 12 nucleotides match TRBD2. Per germline, CDR1 ENHRY and CDR2 SYGVKD. V was pared by 5 bases and J by 4 bases, with 3 bases of the junction left unmatched. CDR3 size: 16 residues. For the CDR3, the DNA is TGTGCCATCAGTCCCGGACTAGCGGGGGGGGCCAACGTCCTGACTTTC. Translation gives CAISPGLAGGANVLTF.

The V gene is TRBV18, the J gene TRBJ2-7; D is possibly TRBD1 (6 bases). In germline, CDR1 is KGHSH, CDR2 LQKENI. The V and J ends lost 2 bases and 2 bases respectively, with 13 bases between them. CDR3 size: 15 residues. CDR3 sequence reads: CASSPGGRATYEQYF. Written as DNA, the CDR3 is TGTGCCAGCTCACCAGGGGGCAGGGCAACCTACGAGCAGTACTTC.

The chain employs TRBV5-1 and TRBJ1-4; D gene ambiguous. CDR3 size: 16 residues. CDR1 is SGHRS and CDR2 is YFSETQ in the germline V gene. V was trimmed by 0 bases and J by 7 bases, leaving 16 bases between them. The CDR3 loop is CASSLEGLRGGEKLFF. The CDR3, as DNA: TGCGCCAGCAGCTTGGAGGGTTTGCGGGGAGGTGAAAAACTGTTTTTT.

A word on this clone: This CDR3 is also generated by other DNA sequences in the sample. The chain uses TRBV10-1 and TRBJ1-6; TRBD1 might be the D (6 bases). The V gene lost 6 bases and the J gene lost 3 bases, with 9 bases spanning the gap. CDR3 length: 14 residues. In germline, CDR1 is WNHNN, CDR2 SYGVQD (reference sequence). This chain's CDR3 is CASSHRVYNSPLHF. The CDR3 coding sequence is TGCGCCAGCAGCCACAGGGTCTATAATTCACCCCTCCACTTT.

This sequence joins TRBV11-2 and TRBJ2-1, with D possibly matching TRBD2 (6 bases). Deletions cut 2 bases from V and 12 bases from J, with 8 bases between. Germline V gene lookup returns CDR1 SGHAT and CDR2 FQNNGV. The length of the CDR3 is 11 residues. The CDR3, as DNA: TGTGCCAGCAGCTTAACGGGGGTGCAGTTCTTC. Its protein product is CASSLTGVQFF.

The sample holds one count of this clone. The V and J genes are TRBV2 and TRBJ2-7; tentative D call: TRBD1 (5 bases). CDR3 length: 13 amino acids. The germline V gene encodes CDR1 SNHLY and CDR2 FYNNEI. V dropped 11 bases and J dropped 7 bases, with 21 bases sitting between them. The DNA for the CDR3 is TGTGCCGGCGGTCAGGGTGATCTTTGGGAGCAGTACTTC. The encoded protein is CAGGQGDLWEQYF. Full variable domain (remainder filled in from reference TRBV2 and TRBJ2-7): EPEVTQTPSHQVTQMGQEVILRCVPISNHLYFYWYRQILGQKVEFLVSFYNNEISEKSEIFDDQFSVERPDGSNFTLKIRSTKLEDSAMYFCAGGQGDLWEQYFGPGTRLTVT.

This clone is a singleton in its sample. This chain links TRBV6-1 with TRBJ1-3; D is unclear. From germline, CDR1 is MNHNS and CDR2 SASEGT. This CDR3 region has 15 residues. The ends were cut back, 4 bases at V and 2 bases at J, with 12 bases in the middle. The CDR3 region is CASSGIKGAGNTIYF. The CDR3 DNA sequence: TGTGCCAGCAGTGGAATCAAGGGAGCTGGAAACACCATATATTTT.

J is TRBJ1-6 and V is TRBV4-2, with TRBD1 matching 9 bases. Germline V gives CDR1 LGHNA, CDR2 YNFKEQ. This CDR3 spans 15 amino acids. With V trimmed by 1 base and J by 7 bases, 2 bases remained unmatched. The CDR3 coding sequence is TGTGCCAGCAGCCAAGGAACAGGGGGCAATTCACCCCTCCACTTT. It yields the protein CASSQGTGGNSPLHF.

The chain links TRBV29-1 to TRBJ2-3, with unresolved D. The CDR3 runs to 13 residues. Germline V gene lookup returns CDR1 SQVTM and CDR2 ANQGSEA. The DNA of the CDR3 is TGCAGTGAGACTCTGAAGTTGGCAGATACGCAGTATTTT. It codes for CSETLKLADTQYF.

The chain recombines TRBV5-1 with TRBJ2-6; 8 bases match TRBD2. Germline trimming cut 3 bases from V and 0 bases from J; bases unmatched to any gene: 11. The CDR3 is 19 residues long. Germline-derived CDR1 and CDR2 are SGHRS and YFSETQ. In nucleotides, the CDR3 is TGCGCCAGCAGCTCCGCCCTAGCGGGTCCACTCTCTGGGGCCAACGTCCTGACTTTC. It encodes CASSSALAGPLSGANVLTF.

The rearrangement uses TRBV29-1 and TRBJ1-4; no reliable D call. The V end lost 7 bases, the J end lost 3 bases, and 12 bases lay between the germline ends. Germline assignment: CDR1 SQVTM and CDR2 ANQGSEA. The length of the CDR3 is 13 residues. In nucleotides, the CDR3 is TGCAGCGCCTGGCCCAGTCCTAATGAAAAACTGTTTTTT. It is translated as CSAWPSPNEKLFF.

This clone has only a few counts. The chain uses TRBV19 and TRBJ1-5; maybe TRBD1 (5 bases). Germline loops: CDR1 LNHDA, CDR2 SQIVND (reference sequence). V was shortened by 7 bases and J by 2 bases, with 18 bases between the two germline ends. The CDR3 is made up of 16 amino acids. In DNA form, the CDR3 reads TGTGCCAGTACCCTGGGGCTCCTTCGAGGCAATCAGCCCCAGCATTTT. Encoded protein: CASTLGLLRGNQPQHF.

The chain has TRBV30 and TRBJ2-2, with 7 bases that match TRBD1. The length of the CDR3 is 14 residues. Germline V CDR1 and CDR2: GTSNPN, SVGIG (reference sequence). V shed 2 bases, J shed 7 bases, and the junction held 7 bases outside the gene matches. CDR3 bases: TGTGCCTGGAGTCGACAGGGAACGGGCGGGGAGCTGTTTTTT. Translating gives CAWSRQGTGGELFF. The whole variable domain, filled in from reference TRBV30 and TRBJ2-2, reads SQTIHQWPATLVQPVGSPLSLECTVEGTSNPNLYWYRQAAGRGLQLLFYSVGIGQISSEVPQNLSASRPQDRQFILSSKKLLLSDSGFYLCAWSRQGTGGELFFGEGSRLTVL.

The chain links TRBV7-6 to TRBJ1-1; 7 bases are a match to TRBD1. Looked up from germline, CDR1 is SGHVS and CDR2 is FNYEAQ. The CDR3 totals 15 residues. The V and J ends lost 5 bases and 1 base, in that order; junction bases with no gene match: 7. The CDR3 DNA follows: TGTGCCAGCAGCCCGGGGACAGAATCGAACACTGAAGCTTTCTTT. As protein: CASSPGTESNTEAFF.

The chain carries TRBV5-1 and TRBJ1-5, with D perhaps TRBD1 (5 bases). V lost 3 bases, J lost 4 bases, and 14 bases lay in between. There are 15 residues in the CDR3. CDR1 is SGHRS, CDR2 YFSETQ, per germline. The CDR3 loop is CASSSQGLWNQPQHF. Written as DNA, the CDR3 is TGCGCCAGCAGCTCCCAGGGACTGTGGAATCAGCCCCAGCATTTT.

This chain's CDR3 is CASSSLFGAGVSNEQFF. The CDR3, as DNA: TGTGCCAGCAGCTCGCTGTTTGGGGCGGGAGTGTCCAATGAGCAGTTCTTC. The chain recombines TRBV5-6 with TRBJ2-1; 7 bases map to TRBD2. With V trimmed by 3 bases and J by 6 bases, 15 bases remained unmatched. The CDR3 is 17 residues long. The germline V gene has CDR1 SGHDT and CDR2 YYEEEE.

The chain joins TRBV19 to TRBJ1-1; 7 nucleotides agree with TRBD1. CDR1 LNHDA and CDR2 SQIVND come from the germline V gene (reference sequence). Losses at the gene ends were 6 bases for V and 0 bases for J; bases not matched to a gene: 4. The CDR3 has 14 residues. CDR3 nucleotides: TGTGCCAGTAGGCCGGGACAGCTGAACACTGAAGCTTTCTTT. Residues: CASRPGQLNTEAFF.

The J gene is TRBJ1-1, the V gene TRBV16; D is unclear. Germline CDR1 reads KGHSY; CDR2 reads FQNENV. Between the trimmed V and J ends, which lost 4 bases and 5 bases, there was a span of 17 bases. This CDR3 has 15 amino acids. The CDR3 nucleotides read TGTGCCAGCAGCCTAGAGGGAGAGTGGAGAACTGAAGCTTTCTTT. As protein: CASSLEGEWRTEAFF. Based on the CDR3 plus reference TRBV16 and TRBJ1-1, the full variable domain is GEEVAQTPKHLVRGEGQKAKLYCAPIKGHSYVFWYQQVLKNEFKFLISFQNENVFDETGMPKERFSAKCLPNSPCSLEIQATKLEDSAVYFCASSLEGEWRTEAFFGQGTRLTVV.

The chain carries TRBV27 and TRBJ2-7, with 8 bases that match TRBD2. Germline V lookup: CDR1 MNHEY, CDR2 SMNVEV (reference sequence). The CDR3 is 13 residues long. J gave up 1 base and V 8 bases, and 4 bases lay outside the gene matches. The CDR3 sequence is CASRIAGSYEQYF. The CDR3 DNA is TGTGCCAGCCGGATAGCGGGATCCTACGAGCAGTACTTC.

This clone occurred once. The chain joins TRBV9 to TRBJ2-5, with 13 positions matching TRBD2. The CDR3 is made up of 15 amino acids. The trim removed 3 bases at V and 5 bases at J, leaving 4 bases unmatched. Germline V gene data show CDR1 as SGDLS and CDR2 as YYNGEE. CDR3 in amino acids: CASSAGLAGLETQYF. The DNA for the CDR3 is TGTGCCAGCAGCGCGGGACTAGCGGGGCTTGAGACCCAGTACTTC.

This clone was seen a few times. V gene TRBV9 combines with J gene TRBJ2-7; 9 bases line up with TRBD1. Germline V CDR1 and CDR2: SGDLS, YYNGEE. The junction had 2 bases not matched to a gene; V was cut back by 0 bases and J by 4 bases. This CDR3 spans 14 amino acids. The CDR3 here is CASSVETGGYEQYF. The CDR3 DNA sequence: TGTGCCAGCAGCGTAGAGACAGGGGGATACGAGCAGTACTTC.

The chain carries TRBV5-1 and TRBJ1-2; D ambiguous. The CDR3 contains 16 residues. Germline assignment: CDR1 SGHRS and CDR2 YFSETQ. V was trimmed by 0 bases and J by 7 bases, leaving 19 bases between them. CDR3: CASSLAVHQANSGYTF. The DNA for the CDR3 is TGCGCCAGCAGCTTGGCGGTTCATCAGGCTAATTCTGGCTACACCTTC. Full variable domain (missing parts from reference TRBV5-1 and TRBJ1-2): KAGVTQTPRYLIKTRGQQVTLSCSPISGHRSVSWYQQTPGQGLQFLFEYFSETQRNKGNFPGRFSGRQFSNSRSEMNVSTLELGDSALYLCASSLAVHQANSGYTFGSGTRLTVV.

The V gene is TRBV7-9, the J gene TRBJ1-4; maybe TRBD1 (6 bases). Germline V gene data show CDR1 as SEHNR and CDR2 as FQNEAQ (reference sequence). Trimming removed 4 bases from V and 8 bases from J, with 17 bases in between. This CDR3 is built from 15 residues. The CDR3 spells CASSSDRTLGEKLFF. The CDR3 nucleotides are TGTGCCAGCAGCTCCGACAGGACTCTGGGGGAAAAACTGTTTTTT.

The chain employs TRBV7-6 and TRBJ2-1, with 7 bases that match TRBD1. CDR1 and CDR2 (germline): SGHVS, FNYEAQ. After removal of 1 base from V and 6 bases from J, the junction contained 3 bases not matched to a gene. The CDR3 has 14 amino acids. The CDR3 nucleotides are TGTGCCAGCAGCTTAGGGCAGGGGGTCAATGAGCAGTTCTTC. This encodes CASSLGQGVNEQFF.

The gene calls are TRBV5-6 and TRBJ2-7; 7 bases align to TRBD1. Germline V gene lookup returns CDR1 SGHDT and CDR2 YYEEEE. V was pared by 4 bases and J by 1 base, with 8 bases of the junction left unmatched. The CDR3 is 15 amino acids. The CDR3 region has the DNA TGTGCCAGCAGCCGAACGACAGGGAGATCCTACGAGCAGTACTTC. The encoded protein is CASSRTTGRSYEQYF.

V and J are TRBV18 and TRBJ1-3, with TRBD1 identical over 8 bases. Germline lookup yields CDR1 KGHSH and CDR2 LQKENI. The CDR3 is made up of 18 amino acids. J gave up 0 bases and V 1 base, and 8 bases lay outside the gene matches. CDR3 bases: TGTGCCAGCTCACCACGGAACCGGGACAGGCTCTCTGGAAACACCATATATTTT. Encoded protein: CASSPRNRDRLSGNTIYF.

This clone was recorded once. This chain joins TRBV29-1 and TRBJ2-7; D might be TRBD1 (5 bases). The V end was cut by 0 bases, the J end by 2 bases, with 14 bases between. Per germline, CDR1 SQVTM and CDR2 ANQGSEA. The CDR3 sequence is 15 residues long. CDR3 nucleotides: TGCAGCGTTGAAGATTCCAGGGCAGCTACCTACGAGCAGTACTTC. Amino acids: CSVEDSRAATYEQYF.

The chain recombines TRBV5-1 with TRBJ2-7; 10 nucleotides line up with TRBD2. This CDR3 is 14 amino acids long. The V gene's germline CDR1 is SGHRS and CDR2 YFSETQ. The V and J ends lost 10 bases and 1 base, in that order; junction bases with no gene match: 8. The CDR3 loop is CACPRTSGSYEQYF. CDR3 coding DNA: TGCGCCTGTCCTCGGACTAGCGGATCCTACGAGCAGTACTTC.